This entry lists 9 T cell receptor beta chains sequenced from one sample in a study of OX40 agonist ivuxolimab in advanced cancers. Receptor amplification or capture employed the immunoSEQ multiplex PCR assay. In its TCRdb copy, this immuneACCESS table keeps in-frame sequences only and misses some clones. Where compared with another copy, unresolved V genes explain less than half of these, and the others have no known cause. The sample table contains about 62,000 clones; only one count was recorded for 60% to 85% of them. The top ten clones comprise roughly a tenth of the sample. The source material was CD4+ or CD8+ T cells sorted from blood, sampled in a trial of the OX40 agonist ivuxolimab. All receptors come from an adult with an advanced solid tumor such as melanoma, head and neck, liver or kidney cancer.

The rearrangement joins TRBV5-5 to TRBJ2-7; 7 nucleotides match TRBD2. Germline loops: CDR1 SGHKS, CDR2 YYEKEE (reference sequence). Trimming took 0 bases from V and 6 from J; bases not matched to a gene: 3. The CDR3 runs to 13 residues. The DNA of the CDR3 is TGTGCCAGCAGCTTGGGACTAGCTAGCGAGCAGTACTTC. Protein product: CASSLGLASEQYF.

The chain has TRBV5-1 and TRBJ2-5, with TRBD2 matching over 9 bases. CDR3 length equals 14 residues. V dropped 2 bases and J dropped 2; count of bases not matched to a gene: 1. Germline V gene data show CDR1 as SGHRS and CDR2 as YFSETQ. This CDR3 is CASSFLAGQETQYF. Written as DNA, the CDR3 is TGCGCCAGCAGCTTCCTAGCGGGGCAAGAGACCCAGTACTTC.

The chain joins TRBV7-8 to TRBJ2-3; D gene unclear. The CDR3 extends over 15 amino acids. Germline V CDR1 and CDR2: SGHVS, FQNEAQ. V was pared by 2 bases and J by 0 bases, with 9 bases between. The CDR3 here is CASSLLRISTDTQYF. As DNA, the CDR3 is TGTGCCAGCAGCTTACTAAGAATTAGCACAGATACGCAGTATTTT.

This clone was seen just once. This sequence joins TRBV18 and TRBJ1-1, with D possibly TRBD1 on 5 matching bases. Trimming left V 4 bases short and J 3 bases short, with 12 bases between. In germline, CDR1 is KGHSH, CDR2 LQKENI. CDR3 size: 14 residues. The DNA of the CDR3 is TGTGCCAGCTCACAAGCAGACAGATACACTGAAGCTTTCTTT. Translation: CASSQADRYTEAFF.

J is TRBJ2-1 and V is TRBV18, with 9 bases aligning to TRBD1. The V gene end was trimmed by 5 bases and the J gene end by 3 bases; junction bases not matched to a gene: 5. This CDR3 spans 15 amino acids. Germline values: CDR1 KGHSH, CDR2 LQKENI. The CDR3 DNA reads TGTGCCAGCTCAGCGGGACAGGGTGTCTACAATGAGCAGTTCTTC. Translated: CASSAGQGVYNEQFF. Supplemented by reference TRBV18 and TRBJ2-1, the full variable domain reads NAGVMQNPRHLVRRRGQEARLRCSPMKGHSHVYWYRQLPEEGLKFMVYLQKENIIDESGMPKERFSAEFPKEGPSILRIQQVVRGDSAAYFCASSAGQGVYNEQFFGPGTRLTVL.

The CDR3 loop reads CASSSTGRTDTQYF. The CDR3 region has the DNA TGTGCCAGCAGTTCCACGGGTCGCACAGATACGCAGTATTTT. The chain joins TRBV6-5 to TRBJ2-3; D is unresolved. CDR1 is MNHEY and CDR2 is SVGAGI in the germline V gene. Trimming stripped 4 bases from V and 1 base from J, with 9 bases between. This CDR3 is 14 amino acids long.

The chain combines TRBV27 with TRBJ2-2; D is uncertain. The CDR3 contains 14 residues. Looked up from germline, CDR1 is MNHEY and CDR2 is SMNVEV (reference sequence). V was cut by 6 bases and J by 1 base, with 9 bases left in between. CDR3 sequence reads: CASRWNWNTGELFF. In DNA, the CDR3 is TGTGCCAGCAGGTGGAATTGGAACACCGGGGAGCTGTTTTTT.

V is TRBV28 and J is TRBJ1-3; the D is unclear. Trimming removed 2 bases from V and 0 bases from J, with 5 bases in between. CDR3 length equals 14 residues. From germline, CDR1 is MDHEN and CDR2 SYDVKM. CDR3 bases: TGTGCCAGCAGTTTAGGGAACTCTGGAAACACCATATATTTT. It is translated as CASSLGNSGNTIYF.

This sequence joins TRBV11-2 and TRBJ1-1; D gene unclear. The V gene's germline CDR1 is SGHAT and CDR2 FQNNGV. CDR3 size: 14 residues. With 5 bases removed from V and 8 bases from J, the gap between germline ends came to 18 bases. CDR3 region: CASSLKTPVVEAFF. CDR3 DNA sequence: TGTGCCAGCAGCCTGAAAACCCCGGTGGTAGAAGCTTTCTTT.